This T cell receptor beta chain stems from a study of blood T cell repertoires in COVID-19 (TCRdb year 2020). Some background on the complete study: Samples covering the acute and convalescent phases of COVID-19 were provided by collaborators in the United States, Italy and Spain. The prospective study material was composed of cDNA or gDNA derived from T cells, B-cell-depleted T cells, or PBMCs. The dataset comprised deeply sampled blood TCRbeta repertoires from subjects exposed to, actively infected with, or recovered from COVID-19. A freely available public database, intended as a resource for researchers studying the immune response to SARS-CoV-2, is where the repertoires were released. The samples were drawn from the first 160 participants of the ongoing ImmuneRACE study and from 1,254 subjects provided by 6 global collaborators. The sample metadata nearly always contained a de-identified subject ID, COVID-19 status, age in years and sex. Where available, HLA class I and class II types were taken from metadata supplied by the sample provider and were not determined by assay-based typing. Overall study results and their limits: How much clinical and demographic metadata was included differed by source and by participant, and the metadata was provided uncurated.

Concerning this clone itself: No cognate antigen has been identified for it. Base qualities are not at hand, and no much larger clone is one base apart.

The immunoSEQ Assay, a bias-controlled multiplex PCR, was used to amplify TCRbeta CDR3 regions from genomic DNA. Under the source paper's analysis protocol: Nucleated cell counts per sample were estimated from amplification of reference gene primers within the assay. To quantify the absolute abundance of each unique TCRbeta CDR3 rearrangement, sequence reads were collapsed and filtered. For each sample, productive Simpson clonality was calculated as the square root of Simpson's diversity index over productive rearrangements. Drawn from immuneACCESS, this table holds only the in-frame rearrangements with V and J called that TCRdb kept. Clones are partly lost; checked studies trace under half to an unresolved V gene and leave the rest unexplained. V, J and clone size were drawn from that table, and D and trimming were deduced from the DNA. This sample comprises 400,000 to 450,000 clones, 80% to 90% of them detected only once. The leading ten clones occupy roughly 1.1% of the sample.

Enrolling through a virtual design, the prospective study's participants ranged in age from roughly 18 to 95 years and lived across approximately 25 United States geographic areas. To assign participants to cohorts, the prospective study relied on clinical history that participants themselves reported in a screening survey and a study questionnaire. Recovered participants in ImmuneRACE Cohort 3 were defined by two consecutive negative NP/OP PCR tests, clearance by a healthcare professional, or resolution of symptoms. In the prospective study, whole blood, serum and a nasopharyngeal or oropharyngeal swab were collected from each participant by mobile phlebotomists. Additional blood draws and questionnaires over an approximately 2-month period could optionally be provided by prospective study participants. Blood samples from the prospective study were shipped frozen or at room temperature prior to DNA extraction.

The germline V gene yields SGHNT for CDR1 and YENEEA for CDR2. V and J are trimmed by 5 bases and 8 bases, and the gene matches miss 8 bases of the junction. The CDR3 runs 16 amino acids, cysteine and phenylalanine included. The sequence is cut down to CDR3 DNA, 48 bases in frame from base 1. The sequence is built from TRBV11-3 and TRBJ2-1, with TRBD2 matching 14 junction bases. The sequence derives from a young man who had recovered from COVID-19. Sequenced sample: PBMCs or T cells enriched from blood (not recorded which). The DNA sequence is TGTGCCAGCAGCCCGGGGACTAGCGGGAGCGGCGATGAGCAGTTCTTC. Its translation reads: CASSPGTSGSGDEQFF.